This is a list of T cell receptor beta chains from one sample in a study of CD8+ T cells in alopecia areata. This table comes from immunoSEQ multiplex PCR, and its TCRdb copy is limited to in-frame clones, with some not included. Among about 82,000 clones listed, just over 50% were seen once. The specimen sequenced was NKG2D-high CD8+ T cells sorted from blood. The source is a human donor with alopecia areata. Each CDR3 is given with its conserved first and last residue. Fields, in order: V gene, CDR3 length, J gene, clone size, D gene, CDR3 protein, CDR3 DNA. The D gene is left open where the match is weak. A row's size may be missing; if present it is once, few, many or a size class.

v_call: TRBV30
cdr3_length: 13
j_call: TRBJ1-1
clone_size: NA
d_call: NA
cdr3_aa: CAWSSTVRTEAFF
cdr3_nt: TGTGCCTGGAGTTCGACAGTCCGCACTGAAGCTTTCTTT

v_call: TRBV5-4
cdr3_length: 12
j_call: TRBJ2-1
clone_size: once
d_call: NA
cdr3_aa: CASSLVENEQFF
cdr3_nt: TGTGCCAGCAGCTTAGTAGAAAATGAGCAGTTCTTC

v_call: TRBV29-1
cdr3_length: 14
j_call: TRBJ2-5
clone_size: NA
d_call: TRBD2
cdr3_aa: CSVEGASGVETQYF
cdr3_nt: TGCAGCGTTGAAGGGGCTAGCGGGGTAGAGACCCAGTACTTC

v_call: TRBV18
cdr3_length: 13
j_call: TRBJ2-5
clone_size: NA
d_call: NA
cdr3_aa: CASSPYRVETQYF
cdr3_nt: TGTGCCAGCTCACCATACCGGGTAGAGACCCAGTACTTC

v_call: TRBV9
cdr3_length: 11
j_call: TRBJ2-7
clone_size: NA
d_call: NA
cdr3_aa: CASSDNYEQYF
cdr3_nt: TGTGCCAGCAGCGACAACTACGAGCAGTACTTC

v_call: TRBV20-1
cdr3_length: 11
j_call: TRBJ2-1
clone_size: NA
d_call: NA
cdr3_aa: CSALLGGEQFF
cdr3_nt: TGCAGTGCTCTACTAGGGGGTGAGCAGTTCTTC

v_call: TRBV27
cdr3_length: 11
j_call: TRBJ2-7
clone_size: once
d_call: NA
cdr3_aa: CASSFGDEQYF
cdr3_nt: TGTGCCAGCAGTTTCGGGGACGAGCAGTACTTC

v_call: TRBV2
cdr3_length: 13
j_call: TRBJ1-2
clone_size: NA
d_call: NA
cdr3_aa: CARNRDGSYGYTF
cdr3_nt: TGTGCCAGAAACCGGGACGGCAGCTATGGCTACACCTTC

v_call: TRBV29-1
cdr3_length: 10
j_call: TRBJ1-1
clone_size: few
d_call: NA
cdr3_aa: CSVAYTEAFF
cdr3_nt: TGCAGCGTTGCCTACACTGAAGCTTTCTTT

v_call: TRBV7-2
cdr3_length: 16
j_call: TRBJ1-1
clone_size: NA
d_call: TRBD1
cdr3_aa: CASSARQGGLYTEAFF
cdr3_nt: TGTGCCAGCAGCGCAAGACAGGGTGGGTTGTATACTGAAGCTTTCTTT

v_call: TRBV4-1
cdr3_length: 17
j_call: TRBJ2-3
clone_size: NA
d_call: NA
cdr3_aa: CASSQDHGVTSTDTQYF
cdr3_nt: TGCGCCAGCAGCCAAGATCACGGGGTTACTAGCACAGATACGCAGTATTTT

v_call: TRBV7-9
cdr3_length: 14
j_call: TRBJ1-2
clone_size: once
d_call: NA
cdr3_aa: CASSPSDSPYGYTF
cdr3_nt: TGTGCCAGCAGCCCGTCGGACAGTCCCTATGGCTACACCTTC

v_call: TRBV4-1
cdr3_length: 14
j_call: TRBJ1-1
clone_size: NA
d_call: NA
cdr3_aa: CASSQKQENTEAFF
cdr3_nt: TGCGCCAGCAGCCAAAAACAAGAGAACACTGAAGCTTTCTTT

v_call: TRBV29-1
cdr3_length: 13
j_call: TRBJ1-2
clone_size: few
d_call: NA
cdr3_aa: CSVVDRANYGYTF
cdr3_nt: TGCAGCGTGGTGGACAGAGCTAACTATGGCTACACCTTC

v_call: TRBV28
cdr3_length: 14
j_call: TRBJ2-5
clone_size: few
d_call: TRBD1
cdr3_aa: CASRETDRVETQYF
cdr3_nt: TGTGCCAGCAGAGAAACGGACAGGGTTGAGACCCAGTACTTC

v_call: TRBV29-1
cdr3_length: 14
j_call: TRBJ2-2
clone_size: NA
d_call: NA
cdr3_aa: CSVEEPVTTGELFF
cdr3_nt: TGCAGCGTTGAAGAGCCCGTCACCACCGGGGAGCTGTTTTTT

v_call: TRBV29-1
cdr3_length: 13
j_call: TRBJ2-7
clone_size: NA
d_call: TRBD2
cdr3_aa: CSVIGGSSYEQYF
cdr3_nt: TGCAGCGTTATAGGCGGGAGCTCCTACGAGCAGTACTTC

v_call: TRBV7-8
cdr3_length: 11
j_call: TRBJ2-7
clone_size: NA
d_call: NA
cdr3_aa: CAWRDRDEQYF
cdr3_nt: TGTGCCTGGAGGGACCGAGACGAGCAGTACTTC

v_call: TRBV19
cdr3_length: 15
j_call: TRBJ1-5
clone_size: NA
d_call: NA
cdr3_aa: CASSPWDAGDQPQHF
cdr3_nt: TGTGCCAGTAGTCCGTGGGACGCAGGGGATCAGCCCCAGCATTTT

v_call: TRBV5-4
cdr3_length: 14
j_call: TRBJ2-4
clone_size: NA
d_call: NA
cdr3_aa: CASSPDTLGNIQYF
cdr3_nt: TGTGCCAGCAGCCCCGACACCCTTGGGAACATTCAGTACTTC

v_call: TRBV7-9
cdr3_length: 14
j_call: TRBJ2-5
clone_size: few
d_call: TRBD1
cdr3_aa: CASSPTGGTETQYF
cdr3_nt: TGTGCCAGCAGCCCGACAGGGGGCACAGAGACCCAGTACTTC

v_call: TRBV5-1
cdr3_length: 14
j_call: TRBJ1-6
clone_size: once
d_call: TRBD1
cdr3_aa: CASTAGGYNSPLHF
cdr3_nt: TGCGCCAGCACTGCAGGGGGTTATAATTCACCCCTCCACTTT

v_call: TRBV5-4
cdr3_length: 14
j_call: TRBJ1-1
clone_size: NA
d_call: NA
cdr3_aa: CASSLRGMNTEAFF
cdr3_nt: TGTGCCAGCAGCTTGAGAGGAATGAACACTGAAGCTTTCTTT

v_call: TRBV28
cdr3_length: 13
j_call: TRBJ1-5
clone_size: NA
d_call: NA
cdr3_aa: CASLGGGNQPQHF
cdr3_nt: TGTGCCAGTTTAGGGGGAGGCAATCAGCCCCAGCATTTT

v_call: TRBV30
cdr3_length: 13
j_call: TRBJ2-7
clone_size: NA
d_call: NA
cdr3_aa: CAWSVGPFLEQYF
cdr3_nt: TGTGCCTGGAGTGTAGGGCCGTTTCTCGAGCAGTACTTC

v_call: TRBV5-1
cdr3_length: 15
j_call: TRBJ1-1
clone_size: NA
d_call: TRBD1
cdr3_aa: CASSLTGTANTEAFF
cdr3_nt: TGCGCCAGCAGCCTAACAGGGACAGCGAACACTGAAGCTTTCTTT

v_call: TRBV27
cdr3_length: 14
j_call: TRBJ2-7
clone_size: NA
d_call: TRBD2
cdr3_aa: CASSLAGVVYEQYF
cdr3_nt: TGTGCCAGCAGCTTAGCGGGAGTAGTCTACGAGCAGTACTTC

v_call: TRBV29-1
cdr3_length: 12
j_call: TRBJ2-7
clone_size: few
d_call: NA
cdr3_aa: CSVDAGTYEQYF
cdr3_nt: TGCAGCGTTGACGCAGGGACCTACGAGCAGTACTTC

v_call: TRBV4-3
cdr3_length: 19
j_call: TRBJ2-1
clone_size: NA
d_call: TRBD2
cdr3_aa: CASSLTAAGGPGPYNEQFF
cdr3_nt: TGCGCCAGCAGCCTCACGGCCGCGGGAGGGCCAGGGCCCTACAATGAGCAGTTCTTC

v_call: TRBV30
cdr3_length: 14
j_call: TRBJ1-1
clone_size: NA
d_call: NA
cdr3_aa: CAWSVSGMNTEAFF
cdr3_nt: TGTGCCTGGAGTGTATCGGGGATGAACACTGAAGCTTTCTTT

v_call: TRBV27
cdr3_length: 14
j_call: TRBJ2-7
clone_size: NA
d_call: NA
cdr3_aa: CASKVRGPNYEQYF
cdr3_nt: TGTGCCAGCAAGGTCAGGGGCCCAAACTACGAGCAGTACTTC

v_call: TRBV6-1
cdr3_length: 14
j_call: TRBJ2-7
clone_size: NA
d_call: NA
cdr3_aa: CASSPALNDYEQYF
cdr3_nt: TGTGCCAGCAGTCCCGCGCTCAACGACTACGAGCAGTACTTC

v_call: TRBV4-1
cdr3_length: 12
j_call: TRBJ2-3
clone_size: few
d_call: NA
cdr3_aa: CASSQFTDTQYF
cdr3_nt: TGCGCCAGCAGCCAGTTCACAGATACGCAGTATTTT

v_call: TRBV6-5
cdr3_length: 13
j_call: TRBJ1-3
clone_size: few
d_call: NA
cdr3_aa: CASNDISGNTIYF
cdr3_nt: TGTGCCAGCAATGACATCTCTGGAAACACCATATATTTT

v_call: TRBV7-9
cdr3_length: 16
j_call: TRBJ2-1
clone_size: NA
d_call: NA
cdr3_aa: CASSFRLEMGDNEQFF
cdr3_nt: TGTGCCAGCAGCTTTCGTTTAGAGATGGGGGACAATGAGCAGTTCTTC

v_call: TRBV9
cdr3_length: 14
j_call: TRBJ2-7
clone_size: NA
d_call: NA
cdr3_aa: CASSVDGFLYEQYF
cdr3_nt: TGTGCCAGCAGCGTTGACGGTTTTCTCTACGAGCAGTACTTC

v_call: TRBV6-6
cdr3_length: 15
j_call: TRBJ1-5
clone_size: NA
d_call: NA
cdr3_aa: CASSQGIYSNQPQHF
cdr3_nt: TGTGCCAGCAGCCAGGGGATTTATAGCAATCAGCCCCAGCATTTT

v_call: TRBV30
cdr3_length: 12
j_call: TRBJ1-2
clone_size: NA
d_call: NA
cdr3_aa: CAWSVLEYGYTF
cdr3_nt: TGTGCCTGGAGTGTACTAGAGTATGGCTACACCTTC

v_call: TRBV11-2
cdr3_length: 15
j_call: TRBJ2-3
clone_size: once
d_call: NA
cdr3_aa: CASITGKVEGDTQYF
cdr3_nt: TGTGCCAGCATCACCGGAAAAGTCGAGGGGGATACGCAGTATTTT

v_call: TRBV28
cdr3_length: 12
j_call: TRBJ2-7
clone_size: NA
d_call: TRBD2
cdr3_aa: CASSWRGYEQYF
cdr3_nt: TGTGCCAGCAGTTGGCGGGGGTACGAGCAGTACTTC

v_call: TRBV7-9
cdr3_length: 14
j_call: TRBJ2-7
clone_size: NA
d_call: TRBD1
cdr3_aa: CASSHRQGSHEQYF
cdr3_nt: TGTGCCAGCAGCCACAGACAGGGGAGCCACGAGCAGTACTTC

v_call: TRBV6-5
cdr3_length: 13
j_call: TRBJ2-3
clone_size: NA
d_call: NA
cdr3_aa: CASSYGATDTQYF
cdr3_nt: TGTGCCAGCAGTTACGGGGCCACAGATACGCAGTATTTT

v_call: TRBV28
cdr3_length: 16
j_call: TRBJ2-3
clone_size: NA
d_call: NA
cdr3_aa: CASSFRSTSIADTQYF
cdr3_nt: TGTGCCAGCAGTTTCCGTAGTACCTCTATTGCAGATACGCAGTATTTT

v_call: TRBV30
cdr3_length: 14
j_call: TRBJ1-1
clone_size: NA
d_call: NA
cdr3_aa: CAWSLLGVDTEAFF
cdr3_nt: TGTGCCTGGTCCCTTTTGGGGGTGGACACTGAAGCTTTCTTT

v_call: TRBV29-1
cdr3_length: 13
j_call: TRBJ2-7
clone_size: few
d_call: NA
cdr3_aa: CSVEREQTYEQYF
cdr3_nt: TGCAGCGTTGAAAGGGAGCAGACCTACGAGCAGTACTTC

v_call: TRBV29-1
cdr3_length: 12
j_call: TRBJ2-7
clone_size: NA
d_call: NA
cdr3_aa: CSVEQQPYEQYF
cdr3_nt: TGCAGCGTTGAACAACAGCCCTACGAGCAGTACTTC

v_call: TRBV7-2
cdr3_length: 14
j_call: TRBJ2-3
clone_size: few
d_call: TRBD2
cdr3_aa: CASSLGTSPDTQYF
cdr3_nt: TGTGCCAGCAGCTTAGGGACTAGCCCGGATACGCAGTATTTT

v_call: TRBV11-2
cdr3_length: 16
j_call: TRBJ2-7
clone_size: NA
d_call: NA
cdr3_aa: CASSWGRGASSYEQYF
cdr3_nt: TGTGCCAGCAGCTGGGGGCGTGGGGCCAGCTCCTACGAGCAGTACTTC

v_call: TRBV27
cdr3_length: 12
j_call: TRBJ2-4
clone_size: once
d_call: NA
cdr3_aa: CASSLTGNIQYF
cdr3_nt: TGTGCCAGCAGTCTGACAGGAAACATTCAGTACTTC

v_call: TRBV25-1
cdr3_length: 15
j_call: TRBJ2-7
clone_size: NA
d_call: NA
cdr3_aa: CASSGSFASSYEQYF
cdr3_nt: TGTGCCAGCAGTGGCAGTTTTGCCAGCTCCTACGAGCAGTACTTC

v_call: TRBV28
cdr3_length: 14
j_call: TRBJ2-1
clone_size: NA
d_call: NA
cdr3_aa: CASSPRSSYNEQFF
cdr3_nt: TGTGCCAGCAGTCCCAGGAGCTCCTACAATGAGCAGTTCTTC

v_call: TRBV2
cdr3_length: 15
j_call: TRBJ2-1
clone_size: NA
d_call: TRBD2
cdr3_aa: CASRRAGGHNNEQFF
cdr3_nt: TGTGCCAGCAGGCGAGCGGGAGGGCATAACAATGAGCAGTTCTTC

v_call: TRBV7-9
cdr3_length: 15
j_call: TRBJ2-5
clone_size: NA
d_call: TRBD1
cdr3_aa: CASSLLDRGFETQYF
cdr3_nt: TGTGCCAGCAGCTTACTGGACAGGGGTTTTGAGACCCAGTACTTC

v_call: TRBV4-1
cdr3_length: 15
j_call: TRBJ2-1
clone_size: NA
d_call: NA
cdr3_aa: CASRVAVFLYNEQFF
cdr3_nt: TGCGCCAGCAGGGTAGCGGTTTTCCTCTACAATGAGCAGTTCTTC

v_call: TRBV27
cdr3_length: 13
j_call: TRBJ1-1
clone_size: few
d_call: NA
cdr3_aa: CASRTYRDTEAFF
cdr3_nt: TGTGCCAGCAGAACGTACAGGGACACTGAAGCTTTCTTT